These 27 T cell receptor beta chains came from one sample sequenced in a study of cytomegalovirus exposure and HLA in healthy donors. Primers included in the PCR were 60 Vbeta and 13 Jbeta primers. Method: immunoSEQ multiplex PCR; TCRdb's copy keeps in-frame clones and lacks some. The sample lists 95,000 to 110,000 clones, around two thirds occurring once. The sample was PBMCs. These receptors all stem from a woman in her 40s in good health and CMV-seropositive.

The chain has TRBV9 and TRBJ2-5; TRBD2 aligns across 14 bases. CDR3 size: 15 residues. The J segment lost 5 bases and the V segment lost 4 bases, leaving 4 bases of the junction unmatched. CDR1 is SGDLS and CDR2 is YYNGEE in the germline V gene. The CDR3 coding sequence is TGTGCCAGCAGCCCGGGACTAGCGGGGGTGGAGACCCAGTACTTC. This sequence encodes CASSPGLAGVETQYF.

The chain uses TRBV29-1 and TRBJ2-1, with a possible D match to TRBD2 (6 bases). Trimming stripped 8 bases from V and 2 bases from J, with 13 bases between. The CDR3 totals 13 residues. Germline CDR1 reads SQVTM; CDR2 reads ANQGSEA. DNA of the CDR3: TGCAGCTCAGGGACTTTTACCTACAATGAGCAGTTCTTC. This codes for CSSGTFTYNEQFF.

The chain combines TRBV5-1 with TRBJ2-7; 7 nucleotides line up with TRBD1. J was trimmed by 0 bases and V by 2 bases; bases with no gene match: 2. The CDR3 length is 14 residues. The germline V gene has CDR1 SGHRS and CDR2 YFSETQ. The CDR3 is CASSLGQDSYEQYF. The CDR3, as DNA: TGCGCCAGCAGCTTAGGACAGGACTCCTACGAGCAGTACTTC.

The genes are TRBV7-2 and TRBJ1-5, with D tentatively TRBD1 (6 bases). From germline, CDR1 is SGHTA and CDR2 FQGNSA. This CDR3 region has 15 residues. Trimming stripped 6 bases from V and 2 bases from J, with 14 bases between. The chain's CDR3 is CASRARGEGNQPQHF. CDR3 coding DNA: TGTGCCAGCAGGGCCAGGGGTGAGGGCAATCAGCCCCAGCATTTT.

The rearrangement joins TRBV7-2 to TRBJ2-1; 8 bases align to TRBD2. V was pared by 6 bases and J by 4 bases, with 8 bases of the junction left unmatched. The CDR3 extends over 15 amino acids. The germline gives CDR1 SGHTA, CDR2 FQGNSA. The chain's CDR3 is CASSSTGTRYNEQFF. For the CDR3, the DNA is TGTGCCAGCAGTTCGACCGGGACTAGGTACAATGAGCAGTTCTTC.

This rearrangement joins TRBV9 to TRBJ2-1; possible D gene TRBD1, 6 bases. The germline gives CDR1 SGDLS, CDR2 YYNGEE. Trimming removed 4 bases at V and 3 bases at J, with 14 bases between. CDR3 length equals 15 residues. The CDR3 loop is CASSIQGSGYNEQFF. CDR3 in DNA: TGTGCCAGCAGCATACAGGGTTCGGGCTACAATGAGCAGTTCTTC.

V gene TRBV2 combines with J gene TRBJ1-5; no clear D. Germline CDR1 reads SNHLY; CDR2 reads FYNNEI. The V gene lost 3 bases and the J gene lost 7 bases, with 4 bases spanning the gap. The CDR3 is made up of 11 amino acids. CDR3: CASSDEQPQHF. The CDR3 region has the DNA TGTGCCAGCAGTGATGAGCAGCCCCAGCATTTT.

The table lists this clone with a few counts. This chain connects TRBV30 to TRBJ2-3, with 13 nucleotides matching TRBD2. This CDR3 is 16 amino acids long. J gave up 5 bases and V 4 bases, and 9 bases lay outside the gene matches. Germline CDR1 reads GTSNPN; CDR2 reads SVGIG (reference sequence). As DNA, the CDR3 is TGTGCCTGGAACACGGGACTAGCGGGGAGTGGAGATACGCAGTATTTT. Its protein is CAWNTGLAGSGDTQYF.

This chain joins TRBV6-4 and TRBJ2-7; a possible D gene is TRBD2 (5 bases). V lost 4 bases and J 5 bases, leaving 15 bases between the germline ends. The CDR3 covers 14 residues. CDR1 and CDR2 (germline): MRHNA, SNTAGT. This CDR3 reads CASSASEGSDEQYF. Here the CDR3 DNA reads TGTGCCAGCAGTGCATCCGAGGGATCGGACGAGCAGTACTTC.

The CDR3 is CASSLQAFGYTF. In DNA form, the CDR3 reads TGTGCCAGCAGTCTACAGGCGTTTGGCTACACCTTC. This chain connects TRBV5-8 to TRBJ1-2; possible D gene TRBD1, 5 bases. Germline loops: CDR1 SGHTS, CDR2 YDEGEE. V lost 5 bases and J lost 7, with 12 bases in between. The CDR3 consists of 12 residues. Supplemented by reference TRBV5-8 and TRBJ1-2, the full variable domain reads EAGVTQSPTHLIKTRGQQATLRCSPISGHTSVYWYQQALGLGLQFLLWYDEGEERNRGNFPPRFSGRQFPNYSSELNVNALELEDSALYLCASSLQAFGYTFGSGTRLTVV.

The rearrangement uses TRBV7-2 and TRBJ2-7, with D possibly matching TRBD2 (6 bases). The CDR3 loop spans 14 amino acids. Germline loops: CDR1 SGHTA, CDR2 FQGNSA. Trimming cost V 3 bases and J 3 bases, with 12 bases left between them. CDR3 protein: CASSFLGGDYEQYF. The CDR3 DNA reads TGTGCCAGCAGCTTTCTGGGAGGAGACTACGAGCAGTACTTC.

This clone appeared many times. V and J are TRBV2 and TRBJ1-5, with D uncertain. V lost 6 bases, J lost 0 bases, and 9 bases lay in between. Germline CDR1 is SNHLY and CDR2 is FYNNEI. There are 14 residues in the CDR3. Here the CDR3 reads CASSNSISNQPQHF. CDR3 DNA: TGTGCCAGCAGCAACAGCATTAGCAATCAGCCCCAGCATTTT.

There are a few counts of this clone. The chain uses TRBV6-1 and TRBJ2-7; 8 bases match TRBD1. Germline trimming cut 8 bases from V and 0 bases from J; bases unmatched to any gene: 6. Looked up from germline, CDR1 is MNHNS and CDR2 is SASEGT. CDR3 length equals 14 residues. The CDR3 DNA reads as TGTGCCAGCGATCACAGGGGGTTCTCCTACGAGCAGTACTTC. Translating it yields CASDHRGFSYEQYF.

This chain joins TRBV5-4 and TRBJ2-5, with 10 bases identical to TRBD2. V lost 4 bases and J lost 5; bases outside the gene matches: 8. The length of the CDR3 is 15 residues. Germline V CDR1 and CDR2: SGHNT, YYREEE (reference sequence). The CDR3 bases are TGTGCCAGCAGCCCCCCCGGACTAGCGGCTGAGACCCAGTACTTC. Translating gives CASSPPGLAAETQYF.

The genes are TRBV7-2 and TRBJ1-1, with D maybe TRBD1 (5 bases). The V gene's germline CDR1 is SGHTA and CDR2 FQGNSA. Trimming took 3 bases from V and 1 from J, leaving 12 bases between them. This CDR3 is 15 amino acids long. CDR3 DNA: TGTGCCAGCAGCTTGCAGGGTTCGGCGAACACTGAAGCTTTCTTT. The encoded protein is CASSLQGSANTEAFF.

This clone occurred once. The rearrangement uses TRBV5-1 and TRBJ1-2, with D possibly matching TRBD1 (6 bases). Germline V gene sequence: CDR1 SGHRS, CDR2 YFSETQ. The CDR3 runs 16 residues. Between the trimmed V and J ends, which lost 0 bases and 6 bases, there was a span of 18 bases. Here the CDR3 reads CASSLDGRQVDNGYTF. The DNA of the CDR3 is TGCGCCAGCAGCTTGGACGGGCGACAGGTCGACAATGGCTACACCTTC.

The chain employs TRBV5-1 and TRBJ1-2; D might be TRBD1 (6 bases). V was shortened by 0 bases and J by 1 base, with 10 bases between the two germline ends. The V gene's germline CDR1 is SGHRS and CDR2 YFSETQ. The CDR3 length is 15 residues. CDR3 amino acids: CASSLASGVNYGYTF. CDR3 DNA: TGCGCCAGCAGCTTGGCCTCAGGGGTTAACTATGGCTACACCTTC.

The V call is TRBV29-1, the J call TRBJ2-2; the match to TRBD2 covers 9 bases. Trimming cost V 4 bases and J 2 bases; bases outside gene matches: 8. Looked up from germline, CDR1 is SQVTM and CDR2 is ANQGSEA. This CDR3 has 16 residues. The CDR3 is CSVGWGSGSNTGELFF. The CDR3 DNA follows: TGCAGCGTTGGATGGGGTAGCGGGAGTAACACCGGGGAGCTGTTTTTT.

This chain uses TRBV6-6 with TRBJ2-1; D possibly corresponds to TRBD1 (5 bases). The CDR3 loop spans 13 amino acids. The V gene lost 1 base and the J gene lost 6 bases, with 7 bases spanning the gap. CDR1 MNHNY and CDR2 SVGAGI come from the germline V gene (reference sequence). The CDR3 nucleotides are TGTGCCAGCAGTTACTTACAGGCCAATGAGCAGTTCTTC. Translating gives CASSYLQANEQFF.

The chain joins TRBV29-1 to TRBJ1-4, with D perhaps matching TRBD1 (5 bases). V was clipped by 4 bases and J by 5 bases, with 8 bases between them. Germline V gene data show CDR1 as SQVTM and CDR2 as ANQGSEA. The CDR3 length is 12 residues. The CDR3 here is CSVGQPNEKLFF. The CDR3 DNA sequence: TGCAGCGTTGGACAGCCAAATGAAAAACTGTTTTTT.

CDR3 coding DNA: TGTGCCAGCAGTGAAGCTGGACAGGTCTACAATGAGCAGTTCTTC. Encoded protein: CASSEAGQVYNEQFF. This rearrangement joins TRBV6-1 to TRBJ2-1; 7 bases agree with TRBD1. The CDR3 is made up of 15 amino acids. Germline lookup yields CDR1 MNHNS and CDR2 SASEGT. V dropped 0 bases and J dropped 3; count of bases not matched to a gene: 2.

The genes are TRBV7-2 and TRBJ2-1, with 16 bases lining up with TRBD2. The CDR3 consists of 15 residues. J lost 15 bases, V lost 2 bases, and 7 bases had no gene match. Germline CDR1 reads SGHTA; CDR2 reads FQGNSA. The CDR3 loop reads CASSLPPGLAGGWFF. The CDR3 bases are TGTGCCAGCAGCTTACCCCCGGGACTAGCGGGGGGGTGGTTCTTC.

The CDR3 nucleotides are TGTGCCACAAGATCGACAGGAGCGAACACTGAAGCTTTCTTT. Translating gives CATRSTGANTEAFF. The chain combines TRBV19 with TRBJ1-1; D is possibly TRBD1 (6 bases). The germline CDR1 and CDR2 sequences are LNHDA and SQIVND (reference sequence). The CDR3 spans 14 residues. V was cut by 10 bases and J by 1 base, with 16 bases left in between.

This clone was seen a handful of times. V gene TRBV10-1 combines with J gene TRBJ2-1; 7 bases line up with TRBD1. CDR1 and CDR2 (germline): WNHNN, SYGVQD (reference sequence). CDR3 length equals 15 residues. After removal of 4 bases from V and 6 bases from J, the junction contained 9 bases not matched to a gene. The CDR3 region has the DNA TGCGCCAGCAGTGGAGGGAAGAGGGGGCGCAATGAGCAGTTCTTC. This sequence encodes CASSGGKRGRNEQFF.

CDR3 region: CASSLVTRSGAGTGELFF. The DNA of the CDR3 is TGTGCCAGCAGCTTGGTGACGCGTAGCGGGGCGGGCACCGGGGAGCTGTTTTTT. The chain couples TRBV5-6 to TRBJ2-2; 8 nucleotides align to TRBD2. Germline V gene lookup returns CDR1 SGHDT and CDR2 YYEEEE. The CDR3 has 18 residues. J lost 4 bases, V lost 0 bases, and 11 bases had no gene match.

V gene TRBV7-9 combines with J gene TRBJ1-1; D is unclear. The CDR3 totals 12 residues. Germline V CDR1 and CDR2: SEHNR, FQNEAQ (reference sequence). Trimming removed 1 base from V and 6 bases from J, with 6 bases in between. CDR3 residues: CASSLEFAEAFF. In nucleotides, the CDR3 is TGTGCCAGCAGCTTAGAATTCGCTGAAGCTTTCTTT.

The V call is TRBV25-1, the J call TRBJ2-3; D possibly corresponds to TRBD1 (6 bases). V dropped 7 bases and J dropped 5 bases, with 13 bases sitting between them. The CDR3 is made up of 13 amino acids. The germline V gene encodes CDR1 MGHDK and CDR2 SYGVNS. The chain's CDR3 is CASNSGVGDTQYF. The CDR3 DNA follows: TGTGCCAGCAACTCAGGGGTGGGAGATACGCAGTATTTT.